The 23 T cell receptor beta chains presented below share a single source sample, sequenced in a study of T-cell memory formation after mild COVID-19. One entry per CDR3 protein results from TCRdb running MiXCR on the 5' RACE reads. The sample comprises roughly 58,000 distinct CDR3 sequences, around 9.5% of which are singletons, and more than 0.95% rests with the top ten. Input material: PBMCs or a T cell subset sorted from them (not recorded which). The receptors were sampled from a man aged 18 to 29 who had mild COVID-19 (a few samples of this study predate the infection). Cell type and time point are not known.

This clonotype was found a few times. The V call is TRBV7-2, the J call TRBJ1-5, with D perhaps TRBD1 (5 bases). Germline-derived CDR1 and CDR2 are SGHTA and FQGNSA. V lost 6 bases to trimming and J lost 3 bases, with 12 bases between them. This CDR3 spans 14 amino acids. CDR3 DNA: TGTGCCAGCAGGACTACAGGATCCAATCAGCCCCAGCATTTT. Residues: CASRTTGSNQPQHF.

This chain joins TRBV7-9 and TRBJ1-2, with TRBD1 identical over 10 bases. CDR1 SEHNR and CDR2 FQNEAQ come from the germline V gene (reference sequence). Trimming at V came to 1 base and at J to 7 bases, leaving 6 bases not matched to a gene. CDR3 length: 15 residues. CDR3 nucleotides: TGTGCCAGCAGCTTAGGAGGGACAGGGGAAGGTGGCTACACCTTC. Its translation is CASSLGGTGEGGYTF.

This clonotype was observed many times. The chain carries TRBV6-5 and TRBJ1-1, with a possible D match to TRBD1 (6 bases). Trimming took 0 bases from V and 3 from J, leaving 14 bases between them. Germline V gene sequence: CDR1 MNHEY, CDR2 SVGAGI. This CDR3 comprises 16 residues. Written as DNA, the CDR3 is TGTGCCAGCAGTTACTCAAAGGGGGGGGCCCACACTGAAGCTTTCTTT. This sequence encodes CASSYSKGGAHTEAFF.

V is TRBV12-3 or TRBV12-4 and J is TRBJ1-3; possibly TRBD1 for D (5 bases). Deletions cut 1 base from V and 5 bases from J, with 12 bases between. The length of the CDR3 is 15 residues. The CDR3 reads CASSLVGGWRNTIYF. Here the CDR3 DNA reads TGTGCCAGCAGTTTAGTCGGGGGTTGGAGAAACACCATATATTTT.

The gene calls are TRBV7-7 and TRBJ2-5, with D hard to call. The CDR3 covers 17 residues. The V and J ends lost 5 bases and 0 bases respectively, with 19 bases between them. The germline gives CDR1 SSHAT, CDR2 FNYEAQ (reference sequence). This CDR3 reads CASSPVEGAQYQETQYF. In nucleotides, the CDR3 is TGTGCCAGCAGCCCCGTAGAAGGAGCACAGTACCAAGAGACCCAGTACTTC.

The genes are TRBV20-1 and TRBJ2-7; weak D call: TRBD1 (6 bases). The CDR3 totals 14 residues. Trimming stripped 6 bases from V and 5 bases from J, with 20 bases between. The V gene's germline CDR1 is DFQATT and CDR2 SNEGSKA (reference sequence). The CDR3 loop reads CSAPNRDGADEQYF. CDR3 sequence (DNA): TGCAGTGCCCCCAACAGGGACGGTGCCGACGAGCAGTACTTC.

The chain joins TRBV5-1 to TRBJ2-5; perhaps TRBD1 as D (6 bases). The CDR3 sequence is 14 residues long. The germline V and J ends were trimmed by 0 bases and 5 bases, with 11 bases remaining between them. CDR1 is SGHRS and CDR2 is YFSETQ in the germline V gene. Here the CDR3 reads CASSLVGASETQYF. The CDR3 DNA follows: TGCGCCAGCAGCTTGGTGGGGGCTAGTGAGACCCAGTACTTC.

This clonotype was recorded many times. The rearrangement uses TRBV5-1 and TRBJ2-3; 11 bases align to TRBD2. The CDR3 totals 15 residues. V trimming: 3 bases; J trimming: 2 bases; junction bases outside the gene matches: 2. Germline assignment: CDR1 SGHRS and CDR2 YFSETQ. The DNA for the CDR3 is TGCGCCAGCAGCTCTAGCGGGGGGACCACAGATACGCAGTATTTT. Translated, it gives CASSSSGGTTDTQYF.

This clonotype has a handful of counts. The V and J genes are TRBV4-3 and TRBJ2-3; D unresolved. The CDR3 runs to 16 residues. Germline loops: CDR1 LGHNA, CDR2 YSLEER. Trimming shortened V by 0 bases and J by 4 bases, and 14 bases separated the two germline ends. The DNA for the CDR3 is TGCGCCAGCAGCCAAGATATCTCCGTAGGCGCAGATACGCAGTATTTT. This codes for CASSQDISVGADTQYF.

This clonotype was detected a few times. V is TRBV5-1 and J is TRBJ2-3; 11 bases are shared with TRBD2. J gave up 4 bases and V 1 base, and 8 bases lay outside the gene matches. The length of the CDR3 is 17 residues. Germline values: CDR1 SGHRS, CDR2 YFSETQ. This CDR3 is CASSLWFSGGAADTQYF. CDR3 DNA: TGCGCCAGCAGCTTGTGGTTTAGCGGGGGGGCTGCAGATACGCAGTATTTT.

Only a few counts were recorded for this clonotype. This chain joins TRBV7-3 and TRBJ2-1, with D hard to call. CDR1 and CDR2 (germline): SGHTA, FQGTGA. Trimming stripped 5 bases from V and 3 bases from J, with 8 bases between. This CDR3 spans 13 amino acids. The chain's CDR3 is CASSPSDYNEQFF. The CDR3 nucleotides read TGTGCCAGCAGCCCGAGCGACTACAATGAGCAGTTCTTC.

The sample holds a few counts of this clonotype. The chain recombines TRBV6-4 with TRBJ2-2; D is ambiguous. The V end lost 0 bases, the J end lost 6 bases, and 8 bases lay between the germline ends. Germline-derived CDR1 and CDR2 are MRHNA and SNTAGT. This CDR3 has 14 amino acids. CDR3 DNA: TGTGCCAGCAGTGACTCGAGAATGTCCGGGGAGCTGTTTTTT. It codes for CASSDSRMSGELFF.

In its sample, this clonotype was seen a few times. The V and J genes are TRBV4-3 and TRBJ2-5; no definite D call. Germline V gene lookup returns CDR1 LGHNA and CDR2 YSLEER. The CDR3 loop spans 16 amino acids. Deletions cut 4 bases from V and 5 bases from J, with 20 bases between. The DNA for the CDR3 is TGCGCCAGCAGCCTCAATCCGGAGCTCTCCGGGGAGACCCAGTACTTC. Protein sequence: CASSLNPELSGETQYF.

This chain joins TRBV5-1 and TRBJ1-1, with 9 bases aligning to TRBD1. The CDR3 has 15 amino acids. Trimming at V came to 3 bases and at J to 3 bases, leaving 6 bases not matched to a gene. Per the germline V gene, CDR1 is SGHRS and CDR2 is YFSETQ. The CDR3 bases are TGCGCCAGCAGCTCACCGGGACAGGGAGACACTGAAGCTTTCTTT. Translating it yields CASSSPGQGDTEAFF.

This clonotype has a handful of counts. The rearrangement uses TRBV19 and TRBJ2-3; TRBD1 agrees at 8 bases. The CDR3 consists of 16 residues. Germline assignment: CDR1 LNHDA and CDR2 SQIVND (reference sequence). The V gene end was trimmed by 4 bases and the J gene end by 5 bases; junction bases not matched to a gene: 11. The CDR3 DNA follows: TGTGCCAGTAGTACGCCCCGAGACAGGGGTGGAGATACGCAGTATTTT. This encodes CASSTPRDRGGDTQYF.

This clonotype was seen only a few times. The chain recombines TRBV4-3 with TRBJ2-3; 8 bases align to TRBD2. The CDR3 sequence is 17 residues long. The germline CDR1 and CDR2 sequences are LGHNA and YSLEER. The trim removed 2 bases at V and 2 bases at J, leaving 9 bases unmatched. The CDR3 DNA follows: TGCGCCAGCAGCCAACTCCCGGGAGGGGGGCCCACAGATACGCAGTATTTT. Residues: CASSQLPGGGPTDTQYF.

This clonotype came up many times. The V and J genes are TRBV5-1 and TRBJ2-7; possible D gene TRBD1, 6 bases. The CDR3 extends over 15 amino acids. CDR1 is SGHRS, CDR2 YFSETQ, per germline. Trimming cost V 4 bases and J 1 base, with 15 bases left between them. The CDR3 nucleotides are TGCGCCAGCAGCGGAACAGGGTTGAAGTCCTACGAGCAGTACTTC. Translation: CASSGTGLKSYEQYF.

The chain recombines TRBV7-3 with TRBJ2-1, with 10 positions matching TRBD2. The CDR3 consists of 19 residues. From germline, CDR1 is SGHTA and CDR2 FQGTGA. V shed 5 bases, J shed 0 bases, and the junction held 13 bases outside the gene matches. The CDR3 DNA reads as TGTGCCAGCAGCACACTCGGACTAGCGGATGATTCCTCCTACAATGAGCAGTTCTTC. Its translation: CASSTLGLADDSSYNEQFF.

This clonotype was counted a few times. The chain couples TRBV7-9 to TRBJ1-4; possible D gene TRBD1, 6 bases. Germline CDR1 and CDR2: SEHNR and FQNEAQ (reference sequence). The CDR3 spans 15 residues. V dropped 3 bases and J dropped 8 bases, with 16 bases sitting between them. CDR3 coding DNA: TGTGCCAGCAGCTTCTTGGGACAAGAAAACGAAAAACTGTTTTTT. Translated, it gives CASSFLGQENEKLFF.

The V gene is TRBV6-5, the J gene TRBJ2-5; tentative D call: TRBD1 (6 bases). Looked up from germline, CDR1 is MNHEY and CDR2 is SVGAGI. The ends were cut back, 6 bases at V and 6 bases at J, with 23 bases in the middle. CDR3 length: 16 residues. For the CDR3, the DNA is TGTGCCAGCAGACCAACCCCCAACCCGGGACAAAAGACCCAGTACTTC. Translating gives CASRPTPNPGQKTQYF.

Ten or more counts support this clonotype. This chain uses TRBV29-1 with TRBJ1-1, with TRBD1 as a possible D gene (6 bases). Deletions cut 6 bases from V and 5 bases from J, with 13 bases between. This CDR3 comprises 12 residues. Per germline, CDR1 SQVTM and CDR2 ANQGSEA. CDR3 nucleotide sequence: TGCAGCGTGAGTACAGGGTTGACTGAAGCTTTCTTT. Translation: CSVSTGLTEAFF.

This clonotype has more than one count but fewer than ten. The CDR3 is CASSQDRTGGDTQYF. CDR3 nucleotides: TGTGCCAGCAGCCAAGACCGGACAGGGGGAGATACGCAGTATTTT. V gene TRBV3-1 combines with J gene TRBJ2-3; 10 nucleotides align to TRBD1. Germline CDR1 and CDR2: LGHDT and YNNKEL (reference sequence). This CDR3 has 15 amino acids. V gave up 0 bases and J gave up 5 bases; unmatched junction bases: 2.

This clonotype was observed many times. The V gene is TRBV7-3, the J gene TRBJ1-6, with a possible D match to TRBD1 (5 bases). The CDR3 covers 13 residues. V lost 2 bases and J 10 bases, leaving 9 bases between the germline ends. Looked up from germline, CDR1 is SGHTA and CDR2 is FQGTGA. CDR3 nucleotide sequence: TGTGCCAGCAGCTTACAGGGTGGGTCACCCCTCCACTTT. Its protein is CASSLQGGSPLHF.